This TCR beta chain came from a study of T-cell reconstitution after alpha-beta-depleted transplantation in children. Overall study results and limits: Counts and diversity of T cells one year after transplant came mostly from newly produced T cells. There were reportedly several hundred expanded graft clones from which alpha-beta T cells came about two months after transplant. Recipient T cells and thymic progenitors that survived were the source of the high TCRbeta diversity seen at day 60 in some patients.

Germline V gene sequence: CDR1 SGHAT, CDR2 FQNNGV. Trimming took off 3 bases at V and 6 bases at J, with 9 bases between the two ends. This CDR3 spans 13 amino acids. The library targeted TCRbeta and was prepared with unique molecular identifiers. TCRdb re-derived calls from the PCR reads in MiXCR, one entry per CDR3 protein. The sample records 70,000 to 95,000 distinct CDR3 sequences, roughly 15% being singletons. Details on this clonotype: Its antigen remains unknown.

Material: PBMCs, mostly from graft donor cells, obtained 180 days after TCRalphabeta/CD19-depleted stem cell transplant. This rearrangement joins TRBV11-2 to TRBJ1-5; D call uncertain. This sequence was found in a male patient between 2 and 15 years old who had a stem cell transplant for acute lymphoblastic leukemia, so the T cells may come from the graft donor. Written as DNA, the CDR3 is TGTGCCAGCAGCTTGACGGTGGGTCAGCCCCAGCATTTT. Protein product: CASSLTVGQPQHF.